The 30 T cell receptor beta chains listed next were all sequenced from one sample in a study of B cell selection in AIRE deficiency. Conventional CD4 T cells were sorted as CD4+CD127+ cells. Produced via immunoSEQ multiplex PCR; TCRdb's table is partial and in-frame only. The data contain about 25,000 clones, less than 97% of them singletons. The source material was CD4+CD127+ conventional T cells sorted from PBMCs. The source is a human donor in good health.

This chain's CDR3 is CASSPRQGGTEAFF. CDR3 bases: TGTGCCAGCAGCCCAAGACAGGGGGGCACTGAAGCTTTCTTT. This chain connects TRBV7-9 to TRBJ1-1; the match to TRBD1 covers 9 bases. This CDR3 contains 14 residues. Germline V gene lookup returns CDR1 SEHNR and CDR2 FQNEAQ (reference sequence). Losses at the gene ends were 5 bases for V and 4 bases for J; bases not matched to a gene: 5.

The chain recombines TRBV5-6 with TRBJ2-7, with 7 bases lining up with TRBD2. The CDR3 has 15 residues. V was clipped by 0 bases and J by 6 bases; unmatched bases: 9. Germline CDR1 and CDR2: SGHDT and YYEEEE. The CDR3 here is CASSLVSSGAGEQYF. In nucleotides, the CDR3 is TGTGCCAGCAGCTTGGTGTCCAGCGGGGCGGGCGAGCAGTACTTC.

This clone was observed once. CDR3 loop: CASSPPGRGPYEQYF. CDR3 DNA sequence: TGTGCCAGCTCACCACCTGGACGGGGACCCTACGAGCAGTACTTC. The J gene is TRBJ2-7, the V gene TRBV18; D might be TRBD1 or TRBD2, each matching 5 bases. V gave up 0 bases and J gave up 2 bases, with 11 bases separating them. This CDR3 has 15 residues. From germline, CDR1 is KGHSH and CDR2 LQKENI.

This chain links TRBV19 with TRBJ2-2, with a possible D match to TRBD1 (5 bases). Germline values: CDR1 LNHDA, CDR2 SQIVND (reference sequence). Trimming cost V 7 bases and J 5 bases, with 14 bases left between them. The CDR3 length is 14 residues. The CDR3 here is CASTWGRVTGELFF. The CDR3 DNA reads TGTGCCAGTACCTGGGGCAGGGTTACCGGGGAGCTGTTTTTT.

This clone was recorded only once. The genes are TRBV19 and TRBJ1-5; weak D call: TRBD1 (5 bases). From germline, CDR1 is LNHDA and CDR2 SQIVND (reference sequence). V lost 3 bases, J lost 7 bases, and 13 bases lay in between. The length of the CDR3 is 14 residues. CDR3 nucleotides: TGTGCCAGTAGTATGGGACCGTTTGGACAGCCCCAGCATTTT. Translating gives CASSMGPFGQPQHF.

The chain links TRBV29-1 to TRBJ2-3; 15 bases align to TRBD2. Trimming at V came to 8 bases and at J to 1 base, leaving 4 bases not matched to a gene. The CDR3 has 15 amino acids. Germline lookup yields CDR1 SQVTM and CDR2 ANQGSEA. The CDR3 loop reads CSSGLAGGGTDTQYF. The CDR3 nucleotides are TGCAGCTCTGGACTAGCGGGGGGGGGCACAGATACGCAGTATTTT.

The chain is built from TRBV11-2 and TRBJ2-4; D is perhaps TRBD1 (5 bases). The length of the CDR3 is 19 residues. The germline V and J ends were trimmed by 2 bases and 0 bases, with 20 bases remaining between them. The germline V gene encodes CDR1 SGHAT and CDR2 FQNNGV. The CDR3 nucleotides read TGTGCCAGCAGCTTATCTTCCATGGGTTTGGGGCTAGCCAAAAACATTCAGTACTTC. It translates to CASSLSSMGLGLAKNIQYF.

In DNA form, the CDR3 reads TGTGCCAGCAGCTTAGAGATTGGGGGGGTCGAGCAGTACTTC. It yields the protein CASSLEIGGVEQYF. The chain carries TRBV7-2 and TRBJ2-7; 7 positions agree with TRBD2. Per germline, CDR1 SGHTA and CDR2 FQGNSA. J lost 6 bases, V lost 1 base, and 6 bases had no gene match. The CDR3 runs to 14 residues.

The chain employs TRBV19 and TRBJ1-2; D call uncertain. This CDR3 has 13 residues. Germline values: CDR1 LNHDA, CDR2 SQIVND (reference sequence). The V gene lost 6 bases and the J gene lost 3 bases, with 11 bases spanning the gap. The CDR3 DNA reads TGTGCCAGTAGCCTCGACGGATACTATGGCTACACCTTC. This codes for CASSLDGYYGYTF. The variable domain in full, with the rest retrieved from reference TRBV19 and TRBJ1-2, is DGGITQSPKYLFRKEGQNVTLSCEQNLNHDAMYWYRQDPGQGLRLIYYSQIVNDFQKGDIAEGYSVSREKKESFPLTVTSAQKNPTAFYLCASSLDGYYGYTFGSGTRLTVV.

J is TRBJ2-3 and V is TRBV7-2; D gene unclear. The CDR3 is made up of 12 amino acids. Per germline, CDR1 SGHTA and CDR2 FQGNSA. V dropped 5 bases and J dropped 4 bases, with 7 bases sitting between them. CDR3 sequence reads: CASSVQPDTQYF. CDR3 coding DNA: TGTGCCAGCAGCGTCCAGCCAGATACGCAGTATTTT.

There are a few counts of this clone. This chain joins TRBV2 and TRBJ1-3; D remains unclear. This CDR3 is built from 15 residues. Trimming cost V 4 bases and J 0 bases, with 10 bases left between them. Germline V gene data show CDR1 as SNHLY and CDR2 as FYNNEI. For the CDR3, the DNA is TGTGCCAGCAGTGGTTTCAAGAACTCTGGAAACACCATATATTTT. This encodes CASSGFKNSGNTIYF.

V usage is TRBV29-1 and J usage is TRBJ2-5; 9 nucleotides match TRBD1. The CDR3 loop spans 15 amino acids. The germline V gene has CDR1 SQVTM and CDR2 ANQGSEA. Unmatched junction bases numbered 14, after V lost 8 bases and J lost 4 bases. CDR3: CSSKPRTGVGETQYF. The DNA of the CDR3 is TGCAGCAGTAAACCCAGGACAGGGGTTGGAGAGACCCAGTACTTC.

The V gene is TRBV29-1, the J gene TRBJ1-2; D gene uncertain. Trimming cost V 4 bases and J 6 bases, with 12 bases left between them. The CDR3 has 12 amino acids. Germline CDR1 is SQVTM and CDR2 is ANQGSEA. The CDR3 sequence: CSVGGSWDGYTF. The DNA of the CDR3 is TGCAGCGTTGGGGGATCCTGGGATGGCTACACCTTC.

The J gene is TRBJ1-1, the V gene TRBV6-6; D not certain. Looked up from germline, CDR1 is MNHNY and CDR2 is SVGAGI (reference sequence). The length of the CDR3 is 12 residues. The V end lost 2 bases, the J end lost 8 bases, and 9 bases lay between the germline ends. The CDR3 protein is CASSYGQREAFF. The CDR3 DNA reads TGTGCCAGCAGTTACGGGCAGAGAGAAGCTTTCTTT.

This chain connects TRBV5-1 to TRBJ1-1; TRBD1 might be the D (5 bases). Germline CDR1 SGHRS, CDR2 YFSETQ. V was trimmed by 6 bases and J by 8 bases, leaving 14 bases between them. This CDR3 has 12 residues. The CDR3 sequence is CASKGEGPEAFF. The CDR3 DNA reads as TGCGCCAGCAAAGGGGAGGGTCCCGAAGCTTTCTTT.

The chain uses TRBV5-5 and TRBJ2-7; a weak D match, TRBD1 (5 bases). V was shortened by 4 bases and J by 5 bases, with 13 bases between the two germline ends. Germline V CDR1 and CDR2: SGHKS, YYEKEE (reference sequence). The CDR3 covers 13 residues. CDR3 loop: CASSRGPRHEQYF. Written as DNA, the CDR3 is TGTGCCAGCAGCAGGGGCCCAAGGCACGAGCAGTACTTC.

This chain uses TRBV7-9 with TRBJ1-2, with D possibly matching TRBD1 (6 bases). Germline lookup yields CDR1 SEHNR and CDR2 FQNEAQ (reference sequence). The germline V and J ends were trimmed by 7 bases and 1 base, with 19 bases remaining between them. The CDR3 is made up of 16 amino acids. CDR3 region: CASTPRQTGVNYGYTF. DNA of the CDR3: TGTGCCAGCACCCCCCGCCAGACAGGAGTTAACTATGGCTACACCTTC.

The rearrangement joins TRBV19 to TRBJ2-6; 7 positions match TRBD1. V dropped 4 bases and J dropped 0; count of bases not matched to a gene: 12. CDR3 size: 19 residues. Germline loops: CDR1 LNHDA, CDR2 SQIVND (reference sequence). The CDR3 DNA is TGTGCCAGTAGTAATAGCCAGGGGGTCTTCTTCTCTGGGGCCAACGTCCTGACTTTC. Translated: CASSNSQGVFFSGANVLTF.

CDR3 amino acids: CSVDKGGTDTQYF. As DNA, the CDR3 is TGCAGCGTTGACAAGGGCGGCACAGATACGCAGTATTTT. V usage is TRBV29-1 and J usage is TRBJ2-3; D remains ambiguous. Trimming cost V 3 bases and J 1 base, with 8 bases left between them. The V gene's germline CDR1 is SQVTM and CDR2 ANQGSEA. This CDR3 has 13 residues.

This rearrangement joins TRBV29-1 to TRBJ1-1, with a tentative D call TRBD1 (5 bases). Per the germline V gene, CDR1 is SQVTM and CDR2 is ANQGSEA. V was cut by 6 bases and J by 0 bases, with 11 bases left in between. The CDR3 covers 13 residues. CDR3 sequence reads: CSVRGTLNTEAFF. CDR3 bases: TGCAGCGTACGCGGGACGTTGAACACTGAAGCTTTCTTT. The whole variable domain, remainder taken from reference TRBV29-1 and TRBJ1-1, is SAVISQKPSRDICQRGTSLTIQCQVDSQVTMMFWYRQQPGQSLTLIATANQGSEATYESGFVIDKFPISRPNLTFSTLTVSNMSPEDSSIYLCSVRGTLNTEAFFGQGTRLTVV.

This sequence joins TRBV5-1 and TRBJ1-1; weak D call: TRBD1 (5 bases). Germline V gene data show CDR1 as SGHRS and CDR2 as YFSETQ. V was trimmed by 6 bases and J by 3 bases, leaving 18 bases between them. The CDR3 contains 15 residues. CDR3 protein: CASKTQVGRDTEAFF. As DNA, the CDR3 is TGCGCCAGCAAGACACAGGTGGGGCGGGACACTGAAGCTTTCTTT.

The chain couples TRBV11-1 to TRBJ1-3; 11 bases are shared with TRBD1. Per the germline V gene, CDR1 is SGHAT and CDR2 is FQDESV (reference sequence). V lost 5 bases and J lost 7; bases outside the gene matches: 4. CDR3 length equals 14 residues. The CDR3 nucleotides read TGTGCCAGCAGCCCAGGGACAGGGGGTAACACCATATATTTT. This translates into CASSPGTGGNTIYF.

This chain joins TRBV6-5 and TRBJ2-7, with a possible D match to TRBD1 (5 bases). Germline loops: CDR1 MNHEY, CDR2 SVGAGI. V dropped 6 bases and J dropped 2 bases, with 11 bases sitting between them. CDR3 length: 13 residues. The CDR3, as DNA: TGTGCCAGCAGACGACAGTTACCCTACGAGCAGTACTTC. Amino acids: CASRRQLPYEQYF.

DNA of the CDR3: TGTGCCAGCAGCTTGGGCCCTCTAGCGGGGGGCGTCTCCTACGAGCAGTACTTC. The encoded protein is CASSLGPLAGGVSYEQYF. The J gene is TRBJ2-7, the V gene TRBV11-2, with 11 positions matching TRBD2. The CDR3 is 18 residues long. Germline V lookup: CDR1 SGHAT, CDR2 FQNNGV. V shed 3 bases and J 0 bases; nucleotides not matched to a gene: 10. The whole variable domain, remainder taken from reference TRBV11-2 and TRBJ2-7, is EAGVAQSPRYKIIEKRQSVAFWCNPISGHATLYWYQQILGQGPKLLIQFQNNGVVDDSQLPKDRFSAERLKGVDSTLKIQPAKLEDSAVYLCASSLGPLAGGVSYEQYFGPGTRLTVT.

The rearrangement joins TRBV28 to TRBJ2-7, with no clear D. Germline V lookup: CDR1 MDHEN, CDR2 SYDVKM. This CDR3 has 12 amino acids. V was trimmed by 5 bases and J by 2 bases, leaving 7 bases between them. The CDR3 nucleotides are TGTGCCAGCAGTGTAGCTCCCTACGAGCAGTACTTC. It encodes CASSVAPYEQYF. Based on the CDR3 plus reference TRBV28 and TRBJ2-7, the full variable domain is DVKVTQSSRYLVKRTGEKVFLECVQDMDHENMFWYRQDPGLGLRLIYFSYDVKMKEKGDIPEGYSVSREKKERFSLILESASTNQTSMYLCASSVAPYEQYFGPGTRLTVT.

Written as DNA, the CDR3 is TGTGCCAGCAGCGTTGGGACAGGGGCGAACACTGAAGCTTTCTTT. It encodes CASSVGTGANTEAFF. The chain has TRBV7-9 and TRBJ1-1, with 10 bases identical to TRBD1. J was trimmed by 1 base and V by 5 bases; bases with no gene match: 4. CDR1 and CDR2 (germline): SEHNR, FQNEAQ (reference sequence). This CDR3 spans 15 amino acids.

The rearrangement joins TRBV7-2 to TRBJ1-2; D is possibly TRBD1 (6 bases). The CDR3 extends over 16 amino acids. V was clipped by 4 bases and J by 2 bases, with 17 bases between them. Germline V gene lookup returns CDR1 SGHTA and CDR2 FQGNSA. The CDR3 reads CASSSRAGALNYGYTF. CDR3 coding DNA: TGTGCCAGCAGCTCTCGGGCGGGGGCCCTCAACTATGGCTACACCTTC.

This chain joins TRBV6-1 and TRBJ1-1, with TRBD1 as a possible D gene (5 bases). The CDR3 length is 16 residues. V was cut by 2 bases and J by 1 base, with 14 bases left in between. Germline loops: CDR1 MNHNS, CDR2 SASEGT. The CDR3 DNA is TGTGCCAGCAGTGAAATGGGACGATCGAGGAACACTGAAGCTTTCTTT. This gives the protein CASSEMGRSRNTEAFF.

This CDR3 reads CASSLKADPNYGYTF. The CDR3 nucleotides read TGTGCCAGCAGCTTGAAGGCAGATCCTAACTATGGCTACACCTTC. The chain couples TRBV5-4 to TRBJ1-2; D not resolved. The CDR3 loop spans 15 amino acids. Germline CDR1 reads SGHNT; CDR2 reads YYREEE (reference sequence). V lost 1 base, J lost 0 bases, and 10 bases lay in between.

The genes are TRBV28 and TRBJ2-7, with TRBD2 identical over 11 bases. Trimming cost V 5 bases and J 3 bases; bases outside gene matches: 9. Germline values: CDR1 MDHEN, CDR2 SYDVKM. CDR3 length: 16 residues. In DNA, the CDR3 is TGTGCCAGCAGTCTACTTAGCGGGAGGGCGATCTACGAGCAGTACTTC. Amino acid sequence: CASSLLSGRAIYEQYF.